The 11 T cell receptor beta chains given below trace back to one sample, sequenced in a study of blood T cell repertoires in COVID-19. Data came from immunoSEQ multiplex PCR; TCRdb stores just in-frame clones and leaves some out. The sample contains about 160,000 clones, approximately 84% of which appear only once. The sample comprised peripheral blood. Receptor source: a woman older than 75 with acute or convalescent COVID-19.

The chain joins TRBV11-2 to TRBJ2-3; 11 bases align to TRBD2. This CDR3 has 12 residues. Germline V lookup: CDR1 SGHAT, CDR2 FQNNGV. V lost 6 bases to trimming and J lost 12 bases; unmatched junction nucleotides: 5. CDR3 protein: CASSRTSGRQYF. Written as DNA, the CDR3 is TGTGCCAGCAGTCGTACTAGCGGGAGACAGTATTTT.

A few counts support this clone. V gene TRBV2 combines with J gene TRBJ1-1, with a weak D call TRBD1 (5 bases). Germline lookup yields CDR1 SNHLY and CDR2 FYNNEI. The CDR3 is 12 residues long. V was clipped by 6 bases and J by 0 bases, with 5 bases between them. In DNA form, the CDR3 reads TGTGCCAGCAGGGACATGAACACTGAAGCTTTCTTT. It specifies CASRDMNTEAFF.

This chain joins TRBV29-1 and TRBJ2-2, with D maybe TRBD1 (7 bases). The V gene's germline CDR1 is SQVTM and CDR2 ANQGSEA. V was clipped by 0 bases and J by 0 bases, with 14 bases between them. The length of the CDR3 is 17 residues. The CDR3 DNA reads TGCAGCGTTGAAGATGCGGGCAGGGGGGCGAACACCGGGGAGCTGTTTTTT. Residues: CSVEDAGRGANTGELFF.

CDR3 DNA sequence: TGTGCCAGCAGTCGAGGACAGGGGGCATCCGGCTACACCTTC. Residues: CASSRGQGASGYTF. The chain is built from TRBV27 and TRBJ1-2; TRBD1 matches 11 bases. Germline values: CDR1 MNHEY, CDR2 SMNVEV (reference sequence). The CDR3 covers 14 residues. V gave up 5 bases and J gave up 8 bases; unmatched junction bases: 7.

The chain recombines TRBV27 with TRBJ2-1; the match to TRBD2 covers 8 bases. CDR1 is MNHEY, CDR2 SMNVEV, per germline (reference sequence). V was pared by 4 bases and J by 7 bases, with 12 bases of the junction left unmatched. The CDR3 is 16 residues long. CDR3 in DNA: TGTGCCAGCAGTTCCTATTCCGGGGGGGCAGGGAATGAGCAGTTCTTC. Its protein product is CASSSYSGGAGNEQFF.

The chain couples TRBV15 to TRBJ2-7; 8 bases are a match to TRBD1. Germline V CDR1 and CDR2: LNHNV, YYDKDF (reference sequence). The CDR3 is made up of 17 amino acids. V gave up 3 bases and J gave up 3 bases; unmatched junction bases: 13. The CDR3 region has the DNA TGTGCCACCAGCAGGCTAGCCCCAGGGACAGGACTCTACGAGCAGTACTTC. Translating it yields CATSRLAPGTGLYEQYF.

The rearrangement links TRBV20-1 to TRBJ2-7; D is uncertain. Deletions cut 6 bases from V and 5 bases from J, with 14 bases between. This CDR3 has 12 residues. Germline V CDR1 and CDR2: DFQATT, SNEGSKA (reference sequence). This CDR3 is CSASPGNDEQYF. The CDR3 DNA sequence: TGCAGTGCCAGTCCGGGTAACGACGAGCAGTACTTC.

The V gene is TRBV19, the J gene TRBJ2-1; TRBD2 agrees at 10 bases. CDR3 size: 17 residues. The J segment lost 3 bases and the V segment lost 5 bases, leaving 10 bases of the junction unmatched. The germline CDR1 and CDR2 sequences are LNHDA and SQIVND (reference sequence). The CDR3 is CASSPPLAGVNYNEQFF. In DNA form, the CDR3 reads TGTGCCAGTAGTCCCCCTCTAGCGGGAGTAAACTACAATGAGCAGTTCTTC.

V and J are TRBV5-5 and TRBJ2-3, with 10 bases that match TRBD2. The CDR3 loop spans 17 amino acids. J was trimmed by 1 base and V by 4 bases; bases with no gene match: 9. Germline CDR1 is SGHKS and CDR2 is YYEKEE (reference sequence). CDR3 residues: CASSLTSGNWGTDTQYF. The CDR3 nucleotides read TGTGCCAGCAGCCTTACTAGCGGGAACTGGGGCACAGATACGCAGTATTTT.

V and J are TRBV14 and TRBJ1-6; a weak D match, TRBD1 (6 bases). CDR1 is SGHDN, CDR2 FVKESK, per germline. The V end was cut by 4 bases, the J end by 9 bases, with 16 bases between. The CDR3 loop spans 15 amino acids. The CDR3 DNA reads TGTGCCAGCAGCCGGAGGGGGGGGCTGATTTCACCCCTCCACTTT. Amino acid sequence: CASSRRGGLISPLHF.

The rearrangement links TRBV18 to TRBJ2-7; 9 nucleotides agree with TRBD1. The CDR3 length is 15 residues. With 3 bases clipped from V and 2 bases from J, the junction kept 5 bases outside the gene matches. Germline assignment: CDR1 KGHSH and CDR2 LQKENI. CDR3 DNA: TGTGCCAGCTCACCCGAAGGGACAGGGACCTACGAGCAGTACTTC. Protein: CASSPEGTGTYEQYF.